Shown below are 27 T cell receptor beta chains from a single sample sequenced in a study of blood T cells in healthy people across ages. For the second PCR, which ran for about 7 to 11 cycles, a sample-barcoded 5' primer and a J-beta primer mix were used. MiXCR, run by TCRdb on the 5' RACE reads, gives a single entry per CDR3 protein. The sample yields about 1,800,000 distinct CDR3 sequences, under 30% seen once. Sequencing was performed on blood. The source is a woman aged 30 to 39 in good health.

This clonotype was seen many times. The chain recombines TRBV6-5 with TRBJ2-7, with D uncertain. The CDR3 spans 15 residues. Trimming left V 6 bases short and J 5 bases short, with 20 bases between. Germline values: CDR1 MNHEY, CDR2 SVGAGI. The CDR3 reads CASRLSRALSDEQYF. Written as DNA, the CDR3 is TGTGCCAGCAGGCTAAGCCGGGCTCTCTCGGACGAGCAGTACTTC.

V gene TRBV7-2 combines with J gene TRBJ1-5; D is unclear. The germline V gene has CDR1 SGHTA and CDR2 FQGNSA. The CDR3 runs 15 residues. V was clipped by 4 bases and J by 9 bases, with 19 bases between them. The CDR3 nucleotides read TGTGCCAGCAGCTCCGCGGGGAGGGCGCACCGGCCCCAGCATTTT. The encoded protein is CASSSAGRAHRPQHF.

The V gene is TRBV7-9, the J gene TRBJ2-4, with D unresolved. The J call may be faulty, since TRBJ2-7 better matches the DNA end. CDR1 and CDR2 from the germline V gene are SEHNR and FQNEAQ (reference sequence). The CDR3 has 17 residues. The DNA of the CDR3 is TGTGCCAGCAGCTTATCCAGGTGGGGTGGGGTAAACCACGAGCAGTACTTC. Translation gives CASSLSRWGGVNHEQYF.

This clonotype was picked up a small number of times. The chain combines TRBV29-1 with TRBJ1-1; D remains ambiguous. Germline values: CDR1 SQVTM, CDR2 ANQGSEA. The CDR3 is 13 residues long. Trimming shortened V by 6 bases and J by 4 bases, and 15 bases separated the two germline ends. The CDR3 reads CSVPSPWGTEAFF. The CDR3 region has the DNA TGCAGCGTCCCCTCACCCTGGGGCACTGAAGCTTTCTTT.

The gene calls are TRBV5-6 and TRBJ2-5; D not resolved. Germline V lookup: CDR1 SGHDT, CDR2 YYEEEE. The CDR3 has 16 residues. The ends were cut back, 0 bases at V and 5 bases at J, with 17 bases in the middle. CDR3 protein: CASSLGPGLMTETQYF. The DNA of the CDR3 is TGTGCCAGCAGCTTGGGCCCGGGCCTGATGACGGAGACCCAGTACTTC.

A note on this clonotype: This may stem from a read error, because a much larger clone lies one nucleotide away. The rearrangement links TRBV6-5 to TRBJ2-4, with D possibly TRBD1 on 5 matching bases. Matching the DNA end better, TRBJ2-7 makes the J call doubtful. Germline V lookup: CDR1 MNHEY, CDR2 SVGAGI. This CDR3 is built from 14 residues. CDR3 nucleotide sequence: TGTGCCAGCAGTCCAGAAGACAGTGTCTACGAGCAGTACTTC. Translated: CASSPEDSVYEQYF.

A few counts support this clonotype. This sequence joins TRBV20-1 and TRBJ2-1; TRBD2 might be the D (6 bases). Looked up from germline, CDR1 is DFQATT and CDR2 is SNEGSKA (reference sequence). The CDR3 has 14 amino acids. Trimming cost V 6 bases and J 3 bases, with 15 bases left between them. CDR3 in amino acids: CSAARDSIYNEQFF. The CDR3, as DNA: TGCAGTGCAGCCAGGGACTCCATCTACAATGAGCAGTTCTTC.

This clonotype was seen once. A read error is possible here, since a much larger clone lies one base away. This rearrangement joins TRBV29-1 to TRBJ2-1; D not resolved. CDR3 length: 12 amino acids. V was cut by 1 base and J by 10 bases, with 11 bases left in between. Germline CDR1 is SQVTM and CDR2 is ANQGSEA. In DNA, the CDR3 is TGCAGCGTTGAAGTCGGAAACTACGAGCAGTTCTTC. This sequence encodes CSVEVGNYEQFF.

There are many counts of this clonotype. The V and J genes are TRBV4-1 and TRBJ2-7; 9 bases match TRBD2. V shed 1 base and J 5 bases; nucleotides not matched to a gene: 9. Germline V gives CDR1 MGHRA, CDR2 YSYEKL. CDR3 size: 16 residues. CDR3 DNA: TGCGCCAGCAGCCAAGGCCGGGGCGGGGGGGCCCACGAGCAGTACTTC. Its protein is CASSQGRGGGAHEQYF.

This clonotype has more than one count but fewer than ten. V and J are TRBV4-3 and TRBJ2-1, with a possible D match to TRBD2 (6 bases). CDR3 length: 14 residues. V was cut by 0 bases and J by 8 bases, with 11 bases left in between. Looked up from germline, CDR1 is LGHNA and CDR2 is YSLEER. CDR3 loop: CASSQEGLSDEQFF. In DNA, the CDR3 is TGCGCCAGCAGCCAAGAAGGACTAAGCGATGAGCAGTTCTTC.

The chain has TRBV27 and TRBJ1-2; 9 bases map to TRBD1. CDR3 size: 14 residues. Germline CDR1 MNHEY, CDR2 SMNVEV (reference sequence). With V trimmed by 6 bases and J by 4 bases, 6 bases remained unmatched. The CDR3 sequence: CASRRTGVFYGYTF. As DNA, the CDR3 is TGTGCCAGCAGACGGACAGGGGTTTTCTATGGCTACACCTTC.

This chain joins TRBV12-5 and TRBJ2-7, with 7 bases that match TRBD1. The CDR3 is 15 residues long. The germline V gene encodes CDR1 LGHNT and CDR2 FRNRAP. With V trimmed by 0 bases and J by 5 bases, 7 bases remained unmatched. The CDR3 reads CASGLVRGQGDEQYF. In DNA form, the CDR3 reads TGTGCTAGTGGTTTGGTACGGGGTCAGGGGGACGAGCAGTACTTC.

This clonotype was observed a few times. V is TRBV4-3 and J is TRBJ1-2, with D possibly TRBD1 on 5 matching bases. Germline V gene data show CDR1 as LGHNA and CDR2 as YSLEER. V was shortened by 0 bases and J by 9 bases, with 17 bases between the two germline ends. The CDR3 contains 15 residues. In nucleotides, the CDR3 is TGCGCCAGCAGCCAAGAAAACGCGAGGGACTCAAGCTACACCTTC. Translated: CASSQENARDSSYTF.

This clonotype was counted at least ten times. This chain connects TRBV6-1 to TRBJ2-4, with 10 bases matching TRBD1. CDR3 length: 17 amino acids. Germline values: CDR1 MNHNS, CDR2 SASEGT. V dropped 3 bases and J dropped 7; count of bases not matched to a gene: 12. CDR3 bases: TGTGCCAGCAGTGATCCAAGAGGGACAGGGGATCGGAACATTCAGTACTTC. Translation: CASSDPRGTGDRNIQYF.

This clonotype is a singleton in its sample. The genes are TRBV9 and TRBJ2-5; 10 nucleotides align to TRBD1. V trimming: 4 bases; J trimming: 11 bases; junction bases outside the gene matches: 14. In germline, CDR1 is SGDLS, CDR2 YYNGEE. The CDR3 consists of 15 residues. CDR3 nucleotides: TGTGCCAGCAGCAATCCGGGACAGGGGATTCGGGAGCAGTACTTC. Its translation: CASSNPGQGIREQYF. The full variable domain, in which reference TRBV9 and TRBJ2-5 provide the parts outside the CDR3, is DSGVTQTPKHLITATGQRVTLRCSPRSGDLSVYWYQQSLDQGLQFLIQYYNGEERAKGNILERFSAQQFPDLHSELNLSSLELGDSALYFCASSNPGQGIREQYFGPGTRLLVL.

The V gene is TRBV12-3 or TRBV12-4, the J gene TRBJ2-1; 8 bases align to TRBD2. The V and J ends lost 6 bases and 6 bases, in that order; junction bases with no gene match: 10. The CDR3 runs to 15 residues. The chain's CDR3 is CASRAQLGTSNEQFF. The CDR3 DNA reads TGTGCCAGCAGGGCTCAACTCGGGACTAGCAATGAGCAGTTCTTC.

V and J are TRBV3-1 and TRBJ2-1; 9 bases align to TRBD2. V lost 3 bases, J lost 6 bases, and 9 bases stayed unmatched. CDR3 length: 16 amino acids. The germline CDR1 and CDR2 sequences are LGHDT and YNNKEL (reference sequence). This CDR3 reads CASSQRARAGGNEQFF. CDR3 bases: TGTGCCAGCAGCCAGAGGGCTCGAGCGGGGGGCAATGAGCAGTTCTTC.

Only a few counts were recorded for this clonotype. The DNA for the CDR3 is TGCGCCAGCAGCCTTACGACAGGGGTGACTTTCTTT. This gives the protein CASSLTTGVTFF. The V and J genes are TRBV4-1 and TRBJ1-1, with 8 bases matching TRBD1. J lost 12 bases, V lost 4 bases, and 7 bases had no gene match. CDR3 length: 12 residues. Looked up from germline, CDR1 is MGHRA and CDR2 is YSYEKL.

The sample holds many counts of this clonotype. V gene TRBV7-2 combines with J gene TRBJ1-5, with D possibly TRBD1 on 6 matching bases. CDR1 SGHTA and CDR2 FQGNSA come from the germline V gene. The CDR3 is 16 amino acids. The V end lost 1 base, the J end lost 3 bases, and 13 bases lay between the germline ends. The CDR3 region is CASSLVGRGPNQPQHF. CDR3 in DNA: TGTGCCAGCAGCTTAGTGGGCAGGGGACCCAATCAGCCCCAGCATTTT.

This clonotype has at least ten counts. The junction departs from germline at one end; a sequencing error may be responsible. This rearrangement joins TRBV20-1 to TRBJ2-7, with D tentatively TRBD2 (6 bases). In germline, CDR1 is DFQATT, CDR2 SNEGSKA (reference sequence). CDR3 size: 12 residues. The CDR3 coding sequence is TGCAGTGCTAGCCGCGGGACCTACGATCAGTACTTC. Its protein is CSASRGTYDQYF.

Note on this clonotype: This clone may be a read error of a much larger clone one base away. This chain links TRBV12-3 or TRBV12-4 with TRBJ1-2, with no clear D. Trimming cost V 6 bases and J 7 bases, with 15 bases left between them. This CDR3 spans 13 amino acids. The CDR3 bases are TGTGCCAGCAGGCGTCGAGGACGTTCTGGCTACACCTTC. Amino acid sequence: CASRRRGRSGYTF.

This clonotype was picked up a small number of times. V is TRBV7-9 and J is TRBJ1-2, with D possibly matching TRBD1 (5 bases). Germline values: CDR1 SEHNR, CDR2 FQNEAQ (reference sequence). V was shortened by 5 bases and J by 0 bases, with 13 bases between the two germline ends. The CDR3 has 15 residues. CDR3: CASSVFRGPNYGYTF. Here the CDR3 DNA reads TGTGCCAGCAGCGTTTTTCGGGGCCCTAACTATGGCTACACCTTC.

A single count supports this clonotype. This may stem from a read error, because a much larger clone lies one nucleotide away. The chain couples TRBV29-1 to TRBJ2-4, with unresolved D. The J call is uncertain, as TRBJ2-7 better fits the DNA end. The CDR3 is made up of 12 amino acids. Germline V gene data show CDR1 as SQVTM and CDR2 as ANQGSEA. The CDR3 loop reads CSVASNHYEQYF. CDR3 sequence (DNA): TGCAGCGTTGCTTCCAACCACTACGAGCAGTACTTC.

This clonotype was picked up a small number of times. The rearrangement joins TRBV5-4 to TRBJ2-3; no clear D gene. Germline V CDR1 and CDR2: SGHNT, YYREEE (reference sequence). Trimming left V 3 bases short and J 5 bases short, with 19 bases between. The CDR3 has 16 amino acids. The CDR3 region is CASSSRLGLHQDTQYF. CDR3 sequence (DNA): TGTGCCAGCAGCTCCCGCCTTGGGTTACACCAAGATACGCAGTATTTT.

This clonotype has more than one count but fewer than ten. In DNA, the CDR3 is TGTGCCAGCAGTTTATCCGGTGATTGGAATGAGCAGTTCTTC. Translation gives CASSLSGDWNEQFF. The V gene is TRBV28, the J gene TRBJ2-1; D gene uncertain. The V gene lost 1 base and the J gene lost 7 bases, with 11 bases spanning the gap. The CDR3 has 14 residues. Germline CDR1 and CDR2: MDHEN and SYDVKM.

CDR3 coding DNA: TGCAGTGCTACGCCAGGGACAGGGTTGGCCTACGAGCAGTACTTC. Protein product: CSATPGTGLAYEQYF. V gene TRBV20-1 combines with J gene TRBJ2-7, with 9 bases that match TRBD1. CDR1 is DFQATT, CDR2 SNEGSKA, per germline (reference sequence). After removal of 4 bases from V and 2 bases from J, the junction contained 9 bases not matched to a gene. This CDR3 spans 15 amino acids.

Written as DNA, the CDR3 is TGCAGCGCCCTCGGACTAGCGGGACAAAGCACAGATACGCAGTATTTT. It translates to CSALGLAGQSTDTQYF. V gene TRBV29-1 combines with J gene TRBJ2-3; TRBD2 aligns across 12 bases. V lost 7 bases to trimming and J lost 0 bases; unmatched junction nucleotides: 8. The CDR3 spans 16 residues. Germline V gene sequence: CDR1 SQVTM, CDR2 ANQGSEA.